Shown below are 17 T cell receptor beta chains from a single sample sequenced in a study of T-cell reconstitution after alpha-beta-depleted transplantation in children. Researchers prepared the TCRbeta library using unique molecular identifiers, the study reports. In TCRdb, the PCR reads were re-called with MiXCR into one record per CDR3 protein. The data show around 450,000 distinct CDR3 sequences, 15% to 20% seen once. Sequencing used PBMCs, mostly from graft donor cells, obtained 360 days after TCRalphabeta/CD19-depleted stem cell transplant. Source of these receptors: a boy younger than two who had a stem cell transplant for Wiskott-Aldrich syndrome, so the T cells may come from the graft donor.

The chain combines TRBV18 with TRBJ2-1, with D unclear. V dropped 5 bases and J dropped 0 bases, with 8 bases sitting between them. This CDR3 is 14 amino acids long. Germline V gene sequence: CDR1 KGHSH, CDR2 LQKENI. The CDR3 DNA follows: TGTGCCAGCTCAAAGACCGTCTCCTACAATGAGCAGTTCTTC. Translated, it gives CASSKTVSYNEQFF.

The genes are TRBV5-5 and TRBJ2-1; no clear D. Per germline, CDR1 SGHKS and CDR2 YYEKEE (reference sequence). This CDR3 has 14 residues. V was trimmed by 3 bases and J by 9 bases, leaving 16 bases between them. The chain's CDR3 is CASSSLSGKGEQFF. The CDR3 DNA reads TGTGCCAGCAGCTCGTTAAGTGGGAAGGGTGAGCAGTTCTTC.

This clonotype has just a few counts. The CDR3 sequence is CASSVKIGGLQFF. DNA for the CDR3: TGTGCCAGCAGCGTAAAAATAGGGGGCCTACAGTTCTTC. The rearrangement links TRBV9 to TRBJ2-1, with 7 bases matching TRBD1. The CDR3 consists of 13 residues. Germline V gene data show CDR1 as SGDLS and CDR2 as YYNGEE. Germline trimming cut 1 base from V and 13 bases from J; bases unmatched to any gene: 8.

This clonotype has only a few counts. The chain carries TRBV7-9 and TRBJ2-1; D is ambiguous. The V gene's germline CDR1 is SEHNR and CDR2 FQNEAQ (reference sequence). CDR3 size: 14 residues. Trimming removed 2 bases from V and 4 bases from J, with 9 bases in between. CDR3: CASSLHGQYNEQFF. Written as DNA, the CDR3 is TGTGCCAGCAGCTTACACGGTCAATACAATGAGCAGTTCTTC.

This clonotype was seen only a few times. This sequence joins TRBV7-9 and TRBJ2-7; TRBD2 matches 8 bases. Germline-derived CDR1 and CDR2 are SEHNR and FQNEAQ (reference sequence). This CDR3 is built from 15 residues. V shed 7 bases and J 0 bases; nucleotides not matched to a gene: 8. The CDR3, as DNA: TGTGCCAGCACCCTCATAGCGGGAAGCTCCTACGAGCAGTACTTC. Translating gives CASTLIAGSSYEQYF.

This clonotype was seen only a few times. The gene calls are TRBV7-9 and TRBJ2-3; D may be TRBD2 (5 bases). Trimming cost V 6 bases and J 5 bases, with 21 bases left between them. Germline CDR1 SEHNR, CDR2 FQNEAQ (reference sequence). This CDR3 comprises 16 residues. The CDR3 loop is CASRSSQRSFRDTQYF. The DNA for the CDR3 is TGTGCCAGCAGATCAAGTCAGCGGTCCTTCAGAGATACGCAGTATTTT.

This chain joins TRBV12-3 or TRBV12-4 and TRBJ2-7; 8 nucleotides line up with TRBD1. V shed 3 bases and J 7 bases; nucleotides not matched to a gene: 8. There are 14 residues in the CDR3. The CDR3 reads CASSLARGLWEQYF. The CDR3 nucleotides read TGTGCCAGCAGTTTGGCCAGGGGGCTTTGGGAGCAGTACTTC.

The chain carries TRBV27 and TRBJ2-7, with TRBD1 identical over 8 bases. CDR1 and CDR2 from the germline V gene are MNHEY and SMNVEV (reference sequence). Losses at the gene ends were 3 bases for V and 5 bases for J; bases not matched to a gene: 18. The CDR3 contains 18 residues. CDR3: CASSFTQPKDRGSDEQYF. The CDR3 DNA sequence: TGTGCCAGCAGTTTCACACAACCAAAAGACAGGGGAAGCGACGAGCAGTACTTC.

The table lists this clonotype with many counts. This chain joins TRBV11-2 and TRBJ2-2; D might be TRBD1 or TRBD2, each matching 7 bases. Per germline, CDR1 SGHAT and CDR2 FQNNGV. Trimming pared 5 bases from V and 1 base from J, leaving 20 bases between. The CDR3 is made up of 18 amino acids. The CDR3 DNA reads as TGTGCCAGCAGCCTATGGGGGGGACAGACCTTGAACACCGGGGAGCTGTTTTTT. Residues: CASSLWGGQTLNTGELFF.

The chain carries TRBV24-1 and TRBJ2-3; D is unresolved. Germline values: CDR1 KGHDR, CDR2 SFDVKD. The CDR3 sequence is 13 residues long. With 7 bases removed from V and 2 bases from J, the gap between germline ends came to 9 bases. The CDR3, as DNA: TGTGCCACCAGGGACGGATTCACAGATACGCAGTATTTT. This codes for CATRDGFTDTQYF.

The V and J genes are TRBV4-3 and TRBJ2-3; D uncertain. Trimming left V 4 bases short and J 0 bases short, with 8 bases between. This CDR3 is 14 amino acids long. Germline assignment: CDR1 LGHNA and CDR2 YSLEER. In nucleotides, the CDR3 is TGCGCCAGCAGCCCAAGGTTTAGCACAGATACGCAGTATTTT. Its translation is CASSPRFSTDTQYF.

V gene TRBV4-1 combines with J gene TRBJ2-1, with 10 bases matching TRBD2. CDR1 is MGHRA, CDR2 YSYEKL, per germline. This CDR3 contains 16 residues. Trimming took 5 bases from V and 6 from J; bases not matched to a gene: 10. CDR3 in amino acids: CASSSPAGGALNEQFF. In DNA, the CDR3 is TGCGCCAGCAGCTCCCCAGCGGGGGGGGCCCTCAATGAGCAGTTCTTC.

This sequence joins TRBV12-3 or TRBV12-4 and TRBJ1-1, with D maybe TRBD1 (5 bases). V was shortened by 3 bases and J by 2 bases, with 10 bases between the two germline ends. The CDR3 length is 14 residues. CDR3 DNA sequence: TGTGCCAGCAGTTTCGGGGGTTATAACACTGAAGCTTTCTTT. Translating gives CASSFGGYNTEAFF.

The CDR3 spells CSARDGGDGLNTEAFF. The CDR3 DNA sequence: TGCAGTGCTAGAGATGGAGGAGACGGATTGAACACTGAAGCTTTCTTT. The chain uses TRBV20-1 and TRBJ1-1; D is unclear. The CDR3 spans 16 residues. Germline-derived CDR1 and CDR2 are DFQATT and SNEGSKA (reference sequence). Trimming removed 0 bases at V and 0 bases at J, with 14 bases between.

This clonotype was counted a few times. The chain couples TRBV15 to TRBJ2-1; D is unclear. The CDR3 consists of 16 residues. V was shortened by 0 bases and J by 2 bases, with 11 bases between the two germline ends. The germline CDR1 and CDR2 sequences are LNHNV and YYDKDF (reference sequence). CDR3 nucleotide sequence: TGTGCCACCAGCAGAGATCTGGATTCGGCCTACAATGAGCAGTTCTTC. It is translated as CATSRDLDSAYNEQFF.

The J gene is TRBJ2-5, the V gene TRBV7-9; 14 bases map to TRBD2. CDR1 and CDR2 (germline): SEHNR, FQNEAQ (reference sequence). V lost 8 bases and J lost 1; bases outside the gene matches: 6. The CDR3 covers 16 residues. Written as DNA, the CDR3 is TGTGCCAGCGGATCGACTAGCGGGGGGGCCCAAGAGACCCAGTACTTC. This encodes CASGSTSGGAQETQYF. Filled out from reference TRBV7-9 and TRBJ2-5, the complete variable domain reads DTGVSQNPRHKITKRGQNVTFRCDPISEHNRLYWYRQTLGQGPEFLTYFQNEAQLEKSRLLSDRFSAERPKGSFSTLEIQRTEQGDSAMYLCASGSTSGGAQETQYFGPGTRLLVL.

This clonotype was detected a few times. CDR3 sequence reads: CASRSGFSYEQYF. As DNA, the CDR3 is TGTGCCAGCAGATCCGGGTTCTCCTACGAGCAGTACTTC. The chain joins TRBV11-2 to TRBJ2-7; no clear D. CDR1 and CDR2 from the germline V gene are SGHAT and FQNNGV. The CDR3 has 13 amino acids. V dropped 6 bases and J dropped 0 bases, with 9 bases sitting between them.